The 10 T cell receptor beta chains below all came from one sample that was sequenced in a study of CD8 T cells in ankylosing spondylitis. General study findings and limits: Typical of ankylosing spondylitis blood, it appeared, was a TCR beta motif of under 10 highly homologous variants.

One entry per CDR3 protein results from TCRdb running MiXCR on the 5' RACE reads. The data contain approximately 540,000 distinct CDR3 sequences, about an eighth of them seen just once; the ten biggest clones take up approximately 6.2%. For these receptors, no antigen is known. Sequencing was done on a sample of blood, either unsorted or a sorted T cell fraction (not recorded which). All receptors derive from a male donor with ankylosing spondylitis.

This clonotype was found many times. The V call is TRBV3-1, the J call TRBJ2-1; 7 bases are a match to TRBD2. The V gene end was trimmed by 6 bases and the J gene end by 3 bases; junction bases not matched to a gene: 5. The CDR3 contains 14 residues. Germline values: CDR1 LGHDT, CDR2 YNNKEL (reference sequence). CDR3 in DNA: TGTGCCAGCAGGCCCAGCGGGAACTACAATGAGCAGTTCTTC. Its protein product is CASRPSGNYNEQFF.

This clonotype was observed a few times. The chain joins TRBV7-9 to TRBJ2-7; 14 positions match TRBD2. The length of the CDR3 is 17 residues. Trimming took 5 bases from V and 4 from J; bases not matched to a gene: 10. CDR1 SEHNR and CDR2 FQNEAQ come from the germline V gene (reference sequence). The CDR3 coding sequence is TGTGCCAGCAGCCCGGAGCTGGGACTAGCGGGAGCTTACGAGCAGTACGTC. Its protein product is CASSPELGLAGAYEQYV.

This clonotype has only a few counts. V gene TRBV12-3 or TRBV12-4 combines with J gene TRBJ2-3; 9 bases line up with TRBD2. V lost 6 bases and J lost 2; bases outside the gene matches: 6. The CDR3 loop spans 15 amino acids. The CDR3 here is CASSYLAGNTDTQYF. The CDR3 DNA sequence: TGTGCCAGCAGCTACCTAGCGGGGAACACAGATACGCAGTATTTT.

V is TRBV3-1 and J is TRBJ2-7; 11 bases map to TRBD2. There are 21 residues in the CDR3. The germline CDR1 and CDR2 sequences are LGHDT and YNNKEL (reference sequence). The V gene end was trimmed by 0 bases and the J gene end by 0 bases; junction bases not matched to a gene: 16. CDR3 DNA: TGTGCCAGCAGCCAAGATCAATGGGCGGGACTAGCGGTGGGGGGCTCCTACGAGCAGTACTTC. Encoded protein: CASSQDQWAGLAVGGSYEQYF.

This clonotype was counted between two and nine times. The V gene is TRBV20-1, the J gene TRBJ2-3, with D possibly being TRBD2 (6 bases). This CDR3 has 15 amino acids. The germline V and J ends were trimmed by 2 bases and 2 bases, with 14 bases remaining between them. Germline CDR1 reads DFQATT; CDR2 reads SNEGSKA (reference sequence). CDR3 nucleotides: TGCAGTGCTAGATGGGCGGGATCCCCCACAGATACGCAGTATTTT. Encoded protein: CSARWAGSPTDTQYF.

The rearrangement links TRBV24-1 to TRBJ2-1; D is uncertain. The germline gives CDR1 KGHDR, CDR2 SFDVKD. V was shortened by 5 bases and J by 9 bases, with 16 bases between the two germline ends. This CDR3 has 14 amino acids. CDR3 region: CATSGLRGEFEQFF. The DNA of the CDR3 is TGTGCCACCAGTGGTTTAAGAGGAGAATTTGAGCAGTTCTTC.

The chain carries TRBV27 and TRBJ2-1, with 11 bases that match TRBD2. The CDR3 is 14 residues long. The trim removed 6 bases at V and 5 bases at J, leaving 3 bases unmatched. From germline, CDR1 is MNHEY and CDR2 SMNVEV (reference sequence). The CDR3: CASRGLAVNNEQFF. Here the CDR3 DNA reads TGTGCCAGCAGGGGACTAGCGGTCAACAATGAGCAGTTCTTC.

This clonotype was observed many times. The chain links TRBV12-3 or TRBV12-4 to TRBJ1-6; D uncertain. Between the trimmed V and J ends, which lost 1 base and 9 bases, there was a span of 4 bases. The CDR3 is 12 amino acids. CDR3 in DNA: TGTGCCAGCAGTTTAGACAGTTCACCCCTCCACTTT. This codes for CASSLDSSPLHF.

This clonotype was recorded at least ten times. The chain uses TRBV15 and TRBJ2-7, with 10 bases aligning to TRBD2. CDR1 is LNHNV and CDR2 is YYDKDF in the germline V gene (reference sequence). The length of the CDR3 is 15 residues. V was clipped by 3 bases and J by 4 bases; unmatched bases: 6. CDR3 protein: CATSRASGRGYEQYF. The CDR3 coding sequence is TGTGCCACCAGCAGGGCTAGCGGGAGAGGGTACGAGCAGTACTTC.

This chain uses TRBV27 with TRBJ2-7; 9 bases are a match to TRBD1. The trim removed 2 bases at V and 5 bases at J, leaving 4 bases unmatched. Germline values: CDR1 MNHEY, CDR2 SMNVEV (reference sequence). The CDR3 has 14 amino acids. Here the CDR3 reads CASSLGTGFDEQYF. CDR3 bases: TGTGCCAGCAGTTTAGGGACAGGGTTCGACGAGCAGTACTTC.